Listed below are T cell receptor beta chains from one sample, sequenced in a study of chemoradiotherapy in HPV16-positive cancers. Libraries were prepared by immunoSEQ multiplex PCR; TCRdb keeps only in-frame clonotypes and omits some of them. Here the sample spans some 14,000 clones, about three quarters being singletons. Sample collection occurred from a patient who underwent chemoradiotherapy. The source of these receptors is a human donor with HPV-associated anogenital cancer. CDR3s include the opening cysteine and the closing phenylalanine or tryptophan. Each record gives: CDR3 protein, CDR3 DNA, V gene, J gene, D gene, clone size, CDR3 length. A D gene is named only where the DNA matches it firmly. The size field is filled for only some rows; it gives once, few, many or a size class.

CASSGGDRGIGANYGYTF	TGCGCCAGCAGCGGAGGGGACAGGGGGATAGGAGCTAACTATGGCTACACCTTC	TRBV5-1	TRBJ1-2	TRBD1	once	18
CASSWDRPGANVLTF	TGTGCCAGCAGCTGGGACAGACCTGGGGCCAACGTCCTGACTTTC	TRBV5-4	TRBJ2-6	TRBD1	NA	15
CASSHLREQYF	TGTGCCAGCAGCCATCTACGTGAGCAGTACTTC	TRBV6-5	TRBJ2-7	NA	NA	11
CASSMRLASLRGEQFF	TGTGCCAGTAGTATGCGACTAGCGAGCTTGAGAGGTGAGCAGTTCTTC	TRBV19	TRBJ2-1	TRBD2	few	16
CASSVGGYRSPLHF	TGTGCCAGCAGTGTGGGGGGCTATCGTTCACCCCTCCACTTT	TRBV6-1	TRBJ1-6	NA	NA	14
CASSIPSPLHF	TGTGCCAGTAGTATACCGTCACCCCTCCACTTT	TRBV19	TRBJ1-6	NA	NA	11
CASRHSRSYNEQFF	TGTGCCAGCAGACATAGCAGGTCCTACAATGAGCAGTTCTTC	TRBV6-6	TRBJ2-1	NA	few	14
CASSLPGTRDYEQYF	TGTGCCAGCAGTTTGCCCGGGACTAGAGACTACGAGCAGTACTTC	TRBV28	TRBJ2-7	TRBD2	NA	15
CASRGALGETQYF	TGTGCCAGCCGAGGGGCACTGGGAGAGACCCAGTACTTC	TRBV19	TRBJ2-5	NA	NA	13
CASSQEPAGDLTDTQYF	TGCGCCAGCAGCCAAGAACCAGCGGGGGACCTCACAGATACGCAGTATTTT	TRBV4-3	TRBJ2-3	TRBD2	few	17
CASSSYGETQYF	TGTGCCAGCAGCTCCTACGGGGAGACCCAGTACTTC	TRBV7-2	TRBJ2-5	NA	once	12
CASSLLGTAASGANVLTF	TGTGCCAGCAGCTTACTCGGGACAGCCGCCTCTGGGGCCAACGTCCTGACTTTC	TRBV7-6	TRBJ2-6	TRBD1	NA	18
CASSPGQILNYGYTF	TGCGCCAGCAGCCCGGGACAGATCCTAAACTATGGCTACACCTTC	TRBV5-1	TRBJ1-2	TRBD1	NA	15
CASSESQDQEGYTF	TGTGCCAGCAGTGAATCCCAGGATCAAGAGGGCTACACCTTC	TRBV25-1	TRBJ1-2	NA	NA	14
CASSGRDIFF	TGTGCCAGCAGCGGTAGGGACATTTTCTTT	TRBV5-6	TRBJ1-1	NA	NA	10
CAWSPGLAGHGELFF	TGTGCCTGGAGTCCCGGGCTAGCGGGGCACGGGGAGCTGTTTTTT	TRBV30	TRBJ2-2	TRBD2	NA	15
CASSFGTDSYEQYF	TGCGCCAGCAGCTTCGGGACGGACTCCTACGAGCAGTACTTC	TRBV5-1	TRBJ2-7	NA	once	14
CASSERWHTEAFF	TGTGCCAGCAGCGAACGGTGGCACACTGAAGCTTTCTTT	TRBV6-1	TRBJ1-1	NA	few	13
CASSEVRGLWNEKLFF	TGCGCCAGCAGTGAGGTTCGGGGTCTCTGGAATGAAAAACTGTTTTTT	TRBV10-1	TRBJ1-4	NA	few	16
CSAADSYEQYF	TGCAGTGCCGCAGACTCTTACGAGCAGTACTTC	TRBV20-1	TRBJ2-7	NA	NA	11
CASAKGPGANVLTF	TGTGCCAGCGCAAAGGGTCCTGGGGCCAACGTCCTGACTTTC	TRBV7-3	TRBJ2-6	NA	few	14
CASGMGSGNTIYF	TGTGCCAGCGGCATGGGATCCGGAAACACCATATATTTT	TRBV7-8	TRBJ1-3	NA	NA	13
CASSIRSPQEELFF	TGTGCCAGTAGTATCAGATCCCCCCAAGAAGAACTGTTTTTT	TRBV19	TRBJ1-4	NA	NA	14
CASTTTWAGDQPQHF	TGTGCCAGCACAACAACATGGGCGGGGGACCAGCCCCAGCATTTT	TRBV21-1	TRBJ1-5	NA	NA	15
CASSLALNRGEKLFF	TGCGCCAGCAGCCTGGCGTTAAACAGGGGTGAAAAACTGTTTTTT	TRBV5-1	TRBJ1-4	TRBD1	NA	15
CASSYIQRNTEAFF	TGTGCCAGCAGCTACATACAGAGGAACACTGAAGCTTTCTTT	TRBV7-9	TRBJ1-1	NA	NA	14
CASSPLTANTEAFF	TGTGCCAGCAGCCCACTCACAGCGAACACTGAAGCTTTCTTT	TRBV7-3	TRBJ1-1	NA	NA	14
CASSKAGHFPYEQYF	TGTGCCAGTAGTAAGGCGGGACACTTCCCCTACGAGCAGTACTTC	TRBV19	TRBJ2-7	NA	NA	15
CASRPGPGYGYTF	TGTGCCAGCAGACCCGGGCCGGGCTATGGCTACACCTTC	TRBV7-9	TRBJ1-2	NA	NA	13
CASSVTGANSGNTIYF	TGTGCCAGCAGCGTAACAGGGGCGAACTCTGGAAACACCATATATTTT	TRBV9	TRBJ1-3	TRBD1	NA	16
CASSPFSYEQYF	TGTGCCAGCAGCCCCTTCTCCTACGAGCAGTACTTC	TRBV7-2	TRBJ2-7	NA	NA	12
CASSDGTSGTDTQYF	TGTGCCAGCAGTGACGGGACTAGCGGCACAGATACGCAGTATTTT	TRBV6-4	TRBJ2-3	TRBD2	few	15
CASSQGDRGGADTQYF	TGTGCCAGCAGCCAAGGGGACAGGGGAGGTGCAGATACGCAGTATTTT	TRBV14	TRBJ2-3	TRBD1	NA	16
CASSVGPDPDSYEQYF	TGTGCCAGCAGCGTAGGACCCGATCCTGATTCCTACGAGCAGTACTTC	TRBV9	TRBJ2-7	NA	NA	16
CAWSVARQETQYF	TGTGCCTGGAGTGTAGCGCGACAAGAGACCCAGTACTTC	TRBV30	TRBJ2-5	NA	NA	13
CASSGKPGKADTQYF	TGTGCCAGCAGCGGAAAGCCGGGAAAGGCCGATACGCAGTATTTT	TRBV5-4	TRBJ2-3	NA	NA	15